This T cell receptor beta chain was observed in a study of beta chain features in type 1 diabetes. Study-level results: Lower insertion and higher deletion counts appeared at VDJ junctions in type 1 diabetes patients. All four CD4+ subsets from Type 1 diabetes patients carried moderately but significantly shorter TCRB CDR3s.

Since all of the isolated RNA was reverse transcribed, expressed TCRB transcripts were what got sequenced. Data came from immunoSEQ multiplex PCR; TCRdb stores just in-frame clones and leaves some out. The sample gives 600,000 or so clones, over 12% of which show up once; approximately 0.039% is in the top ten. With regard to this clone: The antigen is not known.

The germline CDR1 and CDR2 sequences are SGHRS and YFSETQ. The CDR3 has 15 residues. The V and J ends lost 5 bases and 4 bases respectively, with 15 bases between them. The gene calls are TRBV5-1 and TRBJ2-2, with D perhaps being TRBD1 or TRBD2 (7 bases each). This clonotype was obtained from a man between 18 and 29 years old with type 1 diabetes. Material: naive CD4+ T cells from blood. CDR3 sequence: CASRSGDSLTGELFF. CDR3 bases: TGCGCCAGCAGAAGCGGGGACAGCCTCACCGGGGAGCTGTTTTTT. Supplemented by reference TRBV5-1 and TRBJ2-2, the full variable domain reads KAGVTQTPRYLIKTRGQQVTLSCSPISGHRSVSWYQQTPGQGLQFLFEYFSETQRNKGNFPGRFSGRQFSNSRSEMNVSTLELGDSALYLCASRSGDSLTGELFFGEGSRLTVL.